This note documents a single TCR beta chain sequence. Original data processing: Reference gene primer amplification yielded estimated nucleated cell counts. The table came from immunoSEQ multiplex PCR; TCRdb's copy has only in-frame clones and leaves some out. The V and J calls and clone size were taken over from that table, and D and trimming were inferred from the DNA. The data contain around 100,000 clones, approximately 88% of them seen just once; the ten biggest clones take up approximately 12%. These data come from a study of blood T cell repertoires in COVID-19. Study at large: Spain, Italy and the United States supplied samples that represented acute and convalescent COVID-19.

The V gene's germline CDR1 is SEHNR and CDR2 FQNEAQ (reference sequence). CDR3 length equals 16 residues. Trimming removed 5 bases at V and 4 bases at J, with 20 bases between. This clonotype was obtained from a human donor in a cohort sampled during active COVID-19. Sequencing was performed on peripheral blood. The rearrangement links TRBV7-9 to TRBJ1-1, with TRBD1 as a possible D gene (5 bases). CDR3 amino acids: CASSASGGVEGTEAFF. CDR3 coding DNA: TGTGCCAGCAGCGCGTCCGGGGGGGTCGAAGGCACTGAAGCTTTCTTT.